The 30 T cell receptor beta chains presented below share a single source sample, sequenced in a study of CXCR3-negative and CXCR3-positive naive CD8 T cells. The TRB cDNA libraries were prepared by 5' RACE with UMI labels. TCRdb processed the 5' RACE reads again and assigns one entry to each CDR3 protein, with no DNA. The table for this sample gives some 130,000 distinct CDR3 sequences. Sequencing used naive CXCR3- CD8+ T cells from blood. Subset described: CD45RO-CCR7+CD27+CD95- naive CD8+ T cells lacking CXCR3 (TNR3-). All receptors come from a human donor in good health. Some clones in this sample may be carry-over from other donors' samples.

The genes are TRBV28 and TRBJ1-5. The germline CDR1 and CDR2 sequences are MDHEN and SYDVKM. The CDR3 runs 14 residues. CDR3 sequence: CASRRIHSNQPQHF.

V and J are TRBV28 and TRBJ2-3; lacking DNA, the TRBD2 call made by TCRdb goes unchecked. CDR3 length: 13 amino acids. Per the germline V gene, CDR1 is MDHEN and CDR2 is SYDVKM. CDR3 loop: CAVAGGGTDTQYF.

The J gene is TRBJ2-2, the V gene TRBV5-5; as DNA is missing, the TRBD2 call by TCRdb cannot be tested. Germline V CDR1 and CDR2: SGHKS, YYEKEE (reference sequence). The CDR3 is 17 residues long. The CDR3 protein is CASSEGLAGTGTGELFF.

The chain couples TRBV14 to TRBJ2-7; the TCRdb call, TRBD1, lacks DNA for checking. This CDR3 has 15 amino acids. Germline V gives CDR1 SGHDN, CDR2 FVKESK. CDR3 in amino acids: CASSQAGYSSYEQYF.

The chain combines TRBV7-9 with TRBJ2-2. Germline assignment: CDR1 SEHNR and CDR2 FQNEAQ (reference sequence). The CDR3 length is 14 residues. The CDR3 reads CASRPDGNTGELFF.

The chain links TRBV10-3 to TRBJ2-1; TCRdb's D gene call, TRBD1, goes unchecked for lack of DNA. This CDR3 contains 15 residues. Germline CDR1 ENHRY, CDR2 SYGVKD. CDR3 in amino acids: CAIGGSAGGGNEQFF.

The chain recombines TRBV20-1 with TRBJ2-5; absent DNA, TCRdb's TRBD2 call cannot be checked. The V gene's germline CDR1 is DFQATT and CDR2 SNEGSKA (reference sequence). CDR3 length: 13 amino acids. The CDR3 loop reads CSAGPPSQETQYF.

The V and J genes are TRBV19 and TRBJ1-5. Germline CDR1 and CDR2: LNHDA and SQIVND (reference sequence). There are 14 residues in the CDR3. The CDR3: CASSWTDSNQPQHF.

The rearrangement joins TRBV5-5 to TRBJ2-1; TCRdb's D call, TRBD1, is unchecked because there is no DNA. The CDR3 is made up of 14 amino acids. Germline V CDR1 and CDR2: SGHKS, YYEKEE (reference sequence). CDR3 sequence reads: CASSLRGSFNEQFF.

The chain is built from TRBV2 and TRBJ2-7; TCRdb lists TRBD1, though no DNA is available to test this call. The CDR3 loop spans 14 amino acids. Germline loops: CDR1 SNHLY, CDR2 FYNNEI. The CDR3 loop is CASSVVGASYEQYF. Full variable domain (remainder filled in from reference TRBV2 and TRBJ2-7): EPEVTQTPSHQVTQMGQEVILRCVPISNHLYFYWYRQILGQKVEFLVSFYNNEISEKSEIFDDQFSVERPDGSNFTLKIRSTKLEDSAMYFCASSVVGASYEQYFGPGTRLTVT.

The V call is TRBV11-2, the J call TRBJ2-7; lacking DNA, the TRBD2 call made by TCRdb goes unchecked. The CDR3 totals 13 residues. Per germline, CDR1 SGHAT and CDR2 FQNNGV. CDR3 protein: CASSWAPSYEQYF.

The chain recombines TRBV28 with TRBJ2-1. This CDR3 is 12 amino acids long. CDR1 is MDHEN and CDR2 is SYDVKM in the germline V gene. CDR3 sequence: CASSPFANEQFF.

This chain links TRBV28 with TRBJ1-1. The germline gives CDR1 MDHEN, CDR2 SYDVKM. CDR3 length: 14 amino acids. CDR3 sequence reads: CASSLPRENTEAFF.

The chain is built from TRBV15 and TRBJ2-7; TCRdb designates TRBD2, a call that cannot be tested without DNA. This CDR3 is built from 15 residues. In germline, CDR1 is LNHNV, CDR2 YYDKDF (reference sequence). The CDR3 sequence: CATSRVSGGEDEQYF.

The V gene is TRBV29-1, the J gene TRBJ2-5; TCRdb returns TRBD1, unconfirmable since there is no DNA. The CDR3 has 14 amino acids. In germline, CDR1 is SQVTM, CDR2 ANQGSEA. The CDR3 reads CSSRDRGLQETQYF. Combining the CDR3 with reference TRBV29-1 and TRBJ2-5 gives the whole variable domain SAVISQKPSRDICQRGTSLTIQCQVDSQVTMMFWYRQQPGQSLTLIATANQGSEATYESGFVIDKFPISRPNLTFSTLTVSNMSPEDSSIYLCSSRDRGLQETQYFGPGTRLLVL.

The CDR3 protein is CASSAFRLAGRNEQFF. This chain uses TRBV7-9 with TRBJ2-1; TCRdb gives TRBD2 as the D gene, but with no DNA this cannot be confirmed. Germline CDR1 reads SEHNR; CDR2 reads FQNEAQ (reference sequence). The CDR3 contains 16 residues. The full variable domain, with the rest looked up from reference TRBV7-9 and TRBJ2-1, is DTGVSQNPRHKITKRGQNVTFRCDPISEHNRLYWYRQTLGQGPEFLTYFQNEAQLEKSRLLSDRFSAERPKGSFSTLEIQRTEQGDSAMYLCASSAFRLAGRNEQFFGPGTRLTVL.

The V and J genes are TRBV3-1 and TRBJ2-7; absent DNA, TCRdb's TRBD2 call cannot be checked. CDR1 and CDR2 from the germline V gene are LGHDT and YNNKEL (reference sequence). The CDR3 spans 16 residues. CDR3 in amino acids: CASSQEGGPDLSEQYF.

This sequence joins TRBV7-8 and TRBJ2-3; TCRdb reports TRBD1, a call that lacks DNA to check it against. The germline CDR1 and CDR2 sequences are SGHVS and FQNEAQ. There are 16 residues in the CDR3. The CDR3 spells CASSLASAGVPDTQYF.

CDR3 in amino acids: CASDPGRGIDTQYF. J is TRBJ2-3 and V is TRBV28; TCRdb names TRBD1, which stays unverified in the absence of DNA. CDR3 length equals 14 residues. Germline V lookup: CDR1 MDHEN, CDR2 SYDVKM.

The chain is built from TRBV20-1 and TRBJ2-3; the TCRdb D gene call, TRBD2, has no DNA to confirm it. The germline V gene encodes CDR1 DFQATT and CDR2 SNEGSKA (reference sequence). The CDR3 contains 16 residues. The CDR3 is CSARDRAPVSTDTQYF.

The V call is TRBV5-6, the J call TRBJ1-1. Germline CDR1 reads SGHDT; CDR2 reads YYEEEE. The CDR3 extends over 15 amino acids. The CDR3 loop is CASSIRASRDTEAFF.

V usage is TRBV28 and J usage is TRBJ1-6. Germline CDR1 is MDHEN and CDR2 is SYDVKM. The CDR3 runs 17 residues. The CDR3: CANSFERVSSYNSPLHF.

The chain recombines TRBV29-1 with TRBJ2-7. CDR1 and CDR2 (germline): SQVTM, ANQGSEA. This CDR3 has 13 amino acids. The CDR3 loop is CSVLRQGPYEQYF.

The CDR3 is CASSHRARSGNSPLHF. The gene calls are TRBV28 and TRBJ1-6; TCRdb designates TRBD1, a call that cannot be tested without DNA. CDR1 is MDHEN, CDR2 SYDVKM, per germline. This CDR3 has 16 amino acids.

The genes are TRBV6-6 and TRBJ1-1; the TCRdb call, TRBD1, lacks DNA for checking. Germline V CDR1 and CDR2: MNHNY, SVGAGI (reference sequence). This CDR3 spans 14 amino acids. The CDR3 loop is CASSYSGTYAEAFF.

The chain employs TRBV29-1 and TRBJ2-1; TCRdb gives TRBD2 as the D gene, but with no DNA this cannot be confirmed. Looked up from germline, CDR1 is SQVTM and CDR2 is ANQGSEA. This CDR3 comprises 13 residues. The CDR3 protein is CSVLARYKNEQFF.

J is TRBJ2-1 and V is TRBV12-3 or TRBV12-4. The CDR3 covers 12 residues. CDR3 loop: CASSLEPNEQFF.

This chain links TRBV29-1 with TRBJ2-3; no DNA is available, so the TRBD2 call from TCRdb remains unchecked. Germline lookup yields CDR1 SQVTM and CDR2 ANQGSEA. This CDR3 has 15 residues. The CDR3 is CSVGLIQRGYDTQYF.

The chain employs TRBV7-2 and TRBJ2-7; TCRdb's D gene call, TRBD2, goes unchecked for lack of DNA. Per germline, CDR1 SGHTA and CDR2 FQGNSA. CDR3 size: 15 residues. The CDR3 spells CASSPVLAGGYEQYF.

The CDR3 is CASSPPGPGGDEQFF. J is TRBJ2-1 and V is TRBV4-1; the TCRdb call, TRBD1, lacks DNA for checking. This CDR3 has 15 amino acids. Germline V CDR1 and CDR2: MGHRA, YSYEKL.